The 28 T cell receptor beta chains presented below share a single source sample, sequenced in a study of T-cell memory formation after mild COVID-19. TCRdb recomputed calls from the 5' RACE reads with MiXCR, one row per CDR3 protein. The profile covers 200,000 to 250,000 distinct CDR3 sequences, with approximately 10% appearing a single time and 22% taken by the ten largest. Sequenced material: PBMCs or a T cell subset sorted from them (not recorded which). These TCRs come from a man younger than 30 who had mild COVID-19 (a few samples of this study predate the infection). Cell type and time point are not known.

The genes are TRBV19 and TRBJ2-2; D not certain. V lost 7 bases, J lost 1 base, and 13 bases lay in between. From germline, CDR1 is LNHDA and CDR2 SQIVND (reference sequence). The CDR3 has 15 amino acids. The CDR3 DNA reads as TGTGCCAGTATGGGCCAGCCTCTGAACACCGGGGAGCTGTTTTTT. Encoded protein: CASMGQPLNTGELFF.

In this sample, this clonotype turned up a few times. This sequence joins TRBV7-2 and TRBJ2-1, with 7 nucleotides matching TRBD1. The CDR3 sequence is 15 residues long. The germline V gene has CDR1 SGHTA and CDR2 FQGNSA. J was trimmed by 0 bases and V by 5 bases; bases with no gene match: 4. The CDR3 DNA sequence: TGTGCCAGCAGCGTACAGGGGCTCTCCTACAATGAGCAGTTCTTC. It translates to CASSVQGLSYNEQFF.

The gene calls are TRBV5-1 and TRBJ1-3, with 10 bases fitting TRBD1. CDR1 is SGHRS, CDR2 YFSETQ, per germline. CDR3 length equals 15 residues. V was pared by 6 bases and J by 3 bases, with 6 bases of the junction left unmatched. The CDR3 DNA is TGCGCCAGCATGCAGGGGACAGGGGATGGAAACACCATATATTTT. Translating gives CASMQGTGDGNTIYF. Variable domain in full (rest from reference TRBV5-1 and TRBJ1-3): KAGVTQTPRYLIKTRGQQVTLSCSPISGHRSVSWYQQTPGQGLQFLFEYFSETQRNKGNFPGRFSGRQFSNSRSEMNVSTLELGDSALYLCASMQGTGDGNTIYFGEGSWLTVV.

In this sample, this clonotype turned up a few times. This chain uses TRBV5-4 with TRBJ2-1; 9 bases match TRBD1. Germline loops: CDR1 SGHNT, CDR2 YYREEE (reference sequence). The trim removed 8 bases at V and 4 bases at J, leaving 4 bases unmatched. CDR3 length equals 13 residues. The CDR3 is CASSTGGYNEQFF. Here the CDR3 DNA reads TGTGCCAGTTCGACAGGGGGGTACAATGAGCAGTTCTTC.

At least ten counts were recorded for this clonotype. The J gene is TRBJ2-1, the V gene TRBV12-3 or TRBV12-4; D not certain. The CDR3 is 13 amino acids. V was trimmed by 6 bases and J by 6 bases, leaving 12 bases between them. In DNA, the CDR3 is TGTGCCAGCAGCAGAGGAGTCGTCAATGAGCAGTTCTTC. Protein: CASSRGVVNEQFF.

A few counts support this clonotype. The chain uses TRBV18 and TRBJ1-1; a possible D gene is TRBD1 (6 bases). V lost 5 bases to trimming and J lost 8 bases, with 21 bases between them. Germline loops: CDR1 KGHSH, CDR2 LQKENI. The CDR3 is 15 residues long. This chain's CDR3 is CASSSLLGGKGEAFF. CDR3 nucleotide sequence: TGTGCCAGCTCATCCCTCCTAGGGGGAAAAGGGGAAGCTTTCTTT. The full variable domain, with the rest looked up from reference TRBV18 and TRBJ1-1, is NAGVMQNPRHLVRRRGQEARLRCSPMKGHSHVYWYRQLPEEGLKFMVYLQKENIIDESGMPKERFSAEFPKEGPSILRIQQVVRGDSAAYFCASSSLLGGKGEAFFGQGTRLTVV.

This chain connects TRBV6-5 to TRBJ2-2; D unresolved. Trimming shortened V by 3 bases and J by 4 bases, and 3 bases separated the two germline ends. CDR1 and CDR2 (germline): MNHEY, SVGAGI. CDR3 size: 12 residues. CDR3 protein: CASSYFTGELFF. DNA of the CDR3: TGTGCCAGCAGTTATTTCACCGGGGAGCTGTTTTTT.

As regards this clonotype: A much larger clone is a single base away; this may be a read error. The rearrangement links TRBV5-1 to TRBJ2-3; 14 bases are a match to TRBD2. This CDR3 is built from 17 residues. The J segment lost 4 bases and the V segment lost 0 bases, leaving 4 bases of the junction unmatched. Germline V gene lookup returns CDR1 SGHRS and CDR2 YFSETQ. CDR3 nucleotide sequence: TGCGCCAGCAGCTTGGCGGGGACTAGCGGGGGCGCAGATACGCAGTATTTT. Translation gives CASSLAGTSGGADTQYF.

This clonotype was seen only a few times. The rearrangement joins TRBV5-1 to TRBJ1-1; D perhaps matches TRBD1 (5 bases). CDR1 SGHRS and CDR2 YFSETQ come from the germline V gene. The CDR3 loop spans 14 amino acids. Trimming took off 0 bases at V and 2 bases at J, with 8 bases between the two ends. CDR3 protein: CASSLEGRNTEAFF. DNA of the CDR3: TGCGCCAGCAGCTTGGAGGGACGAAACACTGAAGCTTTCTTT.

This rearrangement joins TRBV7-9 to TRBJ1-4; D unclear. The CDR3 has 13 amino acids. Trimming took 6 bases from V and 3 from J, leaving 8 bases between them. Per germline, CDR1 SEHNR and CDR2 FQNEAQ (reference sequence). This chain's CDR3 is CASSLVANEKLFF. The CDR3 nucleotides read TGTGCCAGCAGTTTGGTGGCTAATGAAAAACTGTTTTTT.

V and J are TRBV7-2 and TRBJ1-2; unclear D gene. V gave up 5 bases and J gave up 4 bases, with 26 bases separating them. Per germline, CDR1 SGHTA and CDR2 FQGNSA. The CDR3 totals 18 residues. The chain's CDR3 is CASSPRSTFKTNLYGYTF. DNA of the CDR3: TGTGCCAGCAGCCCTAGGTCCACTTTCAAAACAAACCTCTATGGCTACACCTTC.

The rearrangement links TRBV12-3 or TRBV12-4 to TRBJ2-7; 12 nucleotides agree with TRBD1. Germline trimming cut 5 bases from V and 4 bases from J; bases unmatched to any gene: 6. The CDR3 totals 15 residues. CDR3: CASSAGTGGPYEQYF. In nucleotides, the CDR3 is TGTGCCAGCAGTGCCGGGACAGGGGGCCCGTACGAGCAGTACTTC.

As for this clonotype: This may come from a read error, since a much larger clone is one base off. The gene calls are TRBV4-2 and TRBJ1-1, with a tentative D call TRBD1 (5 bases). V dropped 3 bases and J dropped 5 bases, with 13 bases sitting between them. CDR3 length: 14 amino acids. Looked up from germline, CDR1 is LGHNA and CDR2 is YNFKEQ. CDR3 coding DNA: TGTGCCAGCAGCCAGGGACTGGATGGGACTGAAGCTTTCTTT. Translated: CASSQGLDGTEAFF.

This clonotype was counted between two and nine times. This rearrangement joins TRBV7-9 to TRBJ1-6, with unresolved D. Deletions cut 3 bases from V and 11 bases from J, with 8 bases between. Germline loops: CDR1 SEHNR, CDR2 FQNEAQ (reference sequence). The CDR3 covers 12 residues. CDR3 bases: TGTGCCAGCAGCTTGGTTGATGCACCCCTCCACTTT. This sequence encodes CASSLVDAPLHF.

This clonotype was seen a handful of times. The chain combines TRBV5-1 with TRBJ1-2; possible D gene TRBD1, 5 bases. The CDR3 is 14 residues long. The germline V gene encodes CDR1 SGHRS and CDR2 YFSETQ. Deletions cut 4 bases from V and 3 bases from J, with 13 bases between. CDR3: CASSLRAGDYGYTF. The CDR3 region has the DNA TGCGCCAGCAGCCTCAGGGCTGGAGACTATGGCTACACCTTC.

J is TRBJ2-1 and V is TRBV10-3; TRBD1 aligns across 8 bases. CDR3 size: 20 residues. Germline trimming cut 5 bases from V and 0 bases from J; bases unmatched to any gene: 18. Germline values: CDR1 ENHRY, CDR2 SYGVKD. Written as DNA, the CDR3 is TGTGCCATCAGTTCTGACCTGACAGGGGCCCTACCGAGCTCCTACAATGAGCAGTTCTTC. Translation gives CAISSDLTGALPSSYNEQFF.

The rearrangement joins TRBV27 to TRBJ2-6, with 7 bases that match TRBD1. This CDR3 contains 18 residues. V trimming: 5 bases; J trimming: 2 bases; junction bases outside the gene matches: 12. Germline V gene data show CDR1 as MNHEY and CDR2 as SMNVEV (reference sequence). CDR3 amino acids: CASSLRPSGGTGANVLTF. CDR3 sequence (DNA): TGTGCCAGCAGTCTCAGACCCTCAGGGGGAACTGGGGCCAACGTCCTGACTTTC.

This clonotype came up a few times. CDR3: CATSRDTQRGQPQHF. CDR3 sequence (DNA): TGTGCCACCAGCAGAGATACCCAAAGGGGTCAGCCCCAGCATTTT. V is TRBV15 and J is TRBJ1-5; tentative D call: TRBD1 (5 bases). This CDR3 contains 15 residues. With 0 bases removed from V and 6 bases from J, the gap between germline ends came to 12 bases. The germline gives CDR1 LNHNV, CDR2 YYDKDF (reference sequence).

The CDR3 region is CASSQDDGAGELFF. The CDR3, as DNA: TGCGCCAGCAGCCAAGATGACGGGGCCGGGGAGCTGTTTTTT. The chain uses TRBV4-3 and TRBJ2-2; a weak D match, TRBD2 (5 bases). The germline V gene encodes CDR1 LGHNA and CDR2 YSLEER. V was shortened by 0 bases and J by 6 bases, with 8 bases between the two germline ends. This CDR3 has 14 amino acids.

The CDR3 reads CASSPEKGTDTQYF. In DNA form, the CDR3 reads TGCGCCAGCAGCCCAGAGAAGGGCACAGATACGCAGTATTTT. V is TRBV4-3 and J is TRBJ2-3; unclear D gene. The germline gives CDR1 LGHNA, CDR2 YSLEER. Deletions cut 4 bases from V and 1 base from J, with 9 bases between. The CDR3 has 14 residues.

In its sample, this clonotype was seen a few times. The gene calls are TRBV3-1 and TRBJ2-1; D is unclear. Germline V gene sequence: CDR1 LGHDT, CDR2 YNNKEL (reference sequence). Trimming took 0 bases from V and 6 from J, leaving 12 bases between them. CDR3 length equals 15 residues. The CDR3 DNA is TGTGCCAGCAGCCAAGAACCTAGGACGGGCAATGAGCAGTTCTTC. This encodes CASSQEPRTGNEQFF.

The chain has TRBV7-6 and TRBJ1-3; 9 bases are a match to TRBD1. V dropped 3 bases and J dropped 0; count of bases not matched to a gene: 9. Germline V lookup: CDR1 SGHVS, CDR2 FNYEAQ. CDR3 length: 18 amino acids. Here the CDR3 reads CASSFAGQGLDSGNTIYF. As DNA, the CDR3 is TGTGCCAGCAGCTTTGCGGGACAGGGCCTAGACTCTGGAAACACCATATATTTT. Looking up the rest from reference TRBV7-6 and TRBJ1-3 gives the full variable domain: GAGVSQSPRYKVTKRGQDVALRCDPISGHVSLYWYRQALGQGPEFLTYFNYEAQQDKSGLPNDRFSAERPEGSISTLTIQRTEQRDSAMYRCASSFAGQGLDSGNTIYFGEGSWLTVV.

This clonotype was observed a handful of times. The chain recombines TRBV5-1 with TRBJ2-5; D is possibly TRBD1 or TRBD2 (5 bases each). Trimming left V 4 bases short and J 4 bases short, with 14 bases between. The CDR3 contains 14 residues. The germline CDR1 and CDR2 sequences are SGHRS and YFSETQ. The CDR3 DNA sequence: TGCGCCAGCAGCCCAGAGGGGAGAGGAGAGACCCAGTACTTC. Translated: CASSPEGRGETQYF.

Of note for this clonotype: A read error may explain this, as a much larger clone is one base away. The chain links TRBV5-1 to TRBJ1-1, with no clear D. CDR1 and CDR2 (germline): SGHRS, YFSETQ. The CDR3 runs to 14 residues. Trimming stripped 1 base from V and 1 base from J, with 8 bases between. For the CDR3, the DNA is TGCGCCAGCAGCTTGTCGCCACCGAACACTGAAGCTTTCTTT. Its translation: CASSLSPPNTEAFF. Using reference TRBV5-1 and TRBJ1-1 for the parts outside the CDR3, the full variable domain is KAGVTQTPRYLIKTRGQQVTLSCSPISGHRSVSWYQQTPGQGLQFLFEYFSETQRNKGNFPGRFSGRQFSNSRSEMNVSTLELGDSALYLCASSLSPPNTEAFFGQGTRLTVV.

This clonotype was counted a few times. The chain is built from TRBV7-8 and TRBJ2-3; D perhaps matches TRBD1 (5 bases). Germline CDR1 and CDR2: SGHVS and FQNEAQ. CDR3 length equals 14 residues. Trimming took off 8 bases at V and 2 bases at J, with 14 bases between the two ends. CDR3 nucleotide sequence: TGTGCCAGCGGACCGGGCGGACACACAGATACGCAGTATTTT. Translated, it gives CASGPGGHTDTQYF.

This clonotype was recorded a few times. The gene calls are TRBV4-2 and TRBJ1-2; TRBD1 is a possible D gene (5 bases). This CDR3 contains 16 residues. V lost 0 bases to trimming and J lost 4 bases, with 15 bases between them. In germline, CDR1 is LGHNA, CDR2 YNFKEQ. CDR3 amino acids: CASSQEGPGQVYGYTF. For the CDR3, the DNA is TGTGCCAGCAGCCAAGAGGGGCCAGGGCAGGTCTATGGCTACACCTTC.

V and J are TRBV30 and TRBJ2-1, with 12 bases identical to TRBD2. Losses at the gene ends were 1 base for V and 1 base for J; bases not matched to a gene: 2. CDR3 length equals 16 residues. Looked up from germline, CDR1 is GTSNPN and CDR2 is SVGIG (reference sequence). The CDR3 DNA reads TGTGCCTGGAGTGACCTAGCGGGGGGGTCCTACAATGAGCAGTTCTTC. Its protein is CAWSDLAGGSYNEQFF.

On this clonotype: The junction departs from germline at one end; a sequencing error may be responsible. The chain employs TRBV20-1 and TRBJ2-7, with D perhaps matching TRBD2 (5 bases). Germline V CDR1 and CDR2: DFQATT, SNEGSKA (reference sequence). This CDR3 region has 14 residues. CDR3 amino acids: CSARSRASSHEQYF. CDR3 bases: TGCAGTGCTAGGTCTCGGGCTAGCTCCCACGAGCAGTACTTC.